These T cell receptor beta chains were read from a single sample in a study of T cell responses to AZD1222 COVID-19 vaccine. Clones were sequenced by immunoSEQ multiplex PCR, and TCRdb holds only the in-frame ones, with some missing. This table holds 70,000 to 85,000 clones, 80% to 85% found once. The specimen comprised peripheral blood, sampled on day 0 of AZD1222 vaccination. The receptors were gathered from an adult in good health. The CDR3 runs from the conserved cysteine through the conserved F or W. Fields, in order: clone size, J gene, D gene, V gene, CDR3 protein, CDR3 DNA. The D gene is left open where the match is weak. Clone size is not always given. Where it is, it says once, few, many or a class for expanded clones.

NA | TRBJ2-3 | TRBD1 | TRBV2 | CATKGQRGDTQYF | TGTGCCACCAAGGGACAGAGGGGAGATACGCAGTATTTT
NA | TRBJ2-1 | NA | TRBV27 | CASSLSRGYNEQFF | TGTGCCAGCAGTTTATCGAGGGGGTACAATGAGCAGTTCTTC
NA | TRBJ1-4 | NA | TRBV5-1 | CASSLRPNEKLFF | TGCGCCAGCAGCTTACGGCCTAATGAAAAACTGTTTTTT
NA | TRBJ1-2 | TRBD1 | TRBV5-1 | CASSTMDRAGGYTF | TGCGCCAGCAGCACTATGGACAGGGCAGGTGGCTACACCTTC
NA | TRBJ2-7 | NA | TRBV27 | CASSLGGAGGKYEQYF | TGTGCCAGCAGCTTGGGGGGGGCAGGGGGCAAGTACGAGCAGTACTTC
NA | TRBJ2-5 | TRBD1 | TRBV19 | CATGDRGETQYF | TGTGCCACCGGGGACAGGGGAGAGACCCAGTACTTC
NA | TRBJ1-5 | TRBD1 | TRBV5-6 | CASSFWTGRQPQHF | TGTGCCAGCAGCTTTTGGACAGGGCGACAGCCCCAGCATTTT
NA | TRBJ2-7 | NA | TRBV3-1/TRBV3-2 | CASSQAPSGPYEQYF | TGTGCCAGCAGCCAAGCGCCAAGCGGGCCCTACGAGCAGTACTTC
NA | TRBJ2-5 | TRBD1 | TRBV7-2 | CASSFNSGTGTAETQYF | TGTGCCAGCAGCTTCAACTCCGGGACAGGGACTGCCGAGACCCAGTACTTC
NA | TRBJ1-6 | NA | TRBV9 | CASSKQETGSPLHF | TGTGCCAGCAGCAAACAGGAGACAGGATCACCCCTCCACTTT
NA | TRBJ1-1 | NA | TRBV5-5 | CASSGIQVRGGTEAFF | TGTGCCAGCAGCGGGATCCAAGTGAGGGGGGGCACTGAAGCTTTCTTT
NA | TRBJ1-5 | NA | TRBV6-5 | CASRAGGDQPQHF | TGTGCCAGCAGGGCGGGGGGGGATCAGCCCCAGCATTTT
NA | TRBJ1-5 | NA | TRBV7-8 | CASSLDVDQPQHF | TGTGCCAGCAGCTTAGACGTAGATCAGCCCCAGCATTTT
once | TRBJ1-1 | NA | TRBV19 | CASIWTAGTEAFF | TGTGCCAGTATTTGGACAGCCGGCACTGAAGCTTTCTTT
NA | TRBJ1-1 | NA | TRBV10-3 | CAIIERPNTEAFF | TGTGCCATCATAGAAAGGCCTAACACTGAAGCTTTCTTT
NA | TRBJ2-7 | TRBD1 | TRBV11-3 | CASSQGTGDEQYF | TGTGCCAGCAGCCAAGGGACAGGCGACGAGCAGTACTTC
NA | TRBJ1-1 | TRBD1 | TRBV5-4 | CASSFRGTEAFF | TGTGCCAGCAGCTTCAGGGGGACTGAAGCTTTCTTT
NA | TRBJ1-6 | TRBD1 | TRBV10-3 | CAISADRGSSPLHF | TGTGCCATCAGCGCGGACAGGGGGAGTTCACCCCTCCACTTT
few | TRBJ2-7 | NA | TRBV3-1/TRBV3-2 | CASSHSIGEQYF | TGTGCCAGCAGCCATAGTATAGGCGAGCAGTACTTC
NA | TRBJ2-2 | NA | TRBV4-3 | CASSQFRVGTGELFF | TGCGCCAGCAGCCAATTTAGGGTTGGCACCGGGGAGCTGTTTTTT
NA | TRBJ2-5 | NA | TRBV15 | CATSIKYQETQYF | TGTGCCACCAGCATTAAGTACCAAGAGACCCAGTACTTC
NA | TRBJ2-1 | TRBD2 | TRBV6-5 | CASSYSRTSSSNEQFF | TGTGCCAGCAGTTACTCGCGGACTAGCAGTTCTAATGAGCAGTTCTTC
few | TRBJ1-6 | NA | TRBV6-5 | CASSYSNTGDSPLHF | TGTGCCAGCAGTTACTCGAATACCGGCGATTCACCCCTCCACTTT
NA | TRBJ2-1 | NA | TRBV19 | CASSSPGGGTYNEQFF | TGTGCCAGTAGTTCCCCTGGGGGCGGTACCTACAATGAGCAGTTCTTC
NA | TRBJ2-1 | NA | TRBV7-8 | CASSFTNRVDEQFF | TGTGCCAGCAGCTTCACCAACAGGGTTGATGAGCAGTTCTTC
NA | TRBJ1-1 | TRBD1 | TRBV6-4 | CASRGDRGSEAFF | TGTGCCAGCAGAGGAGACAGGGGGAGTGAAGCTTTCTTT
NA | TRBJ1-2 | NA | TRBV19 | CASSWGLTGSGNYGYTF | TGTGCCAGTAGCTGGGGCCTCACAGGGTCGGGCAACTATGGCTACACCTTC
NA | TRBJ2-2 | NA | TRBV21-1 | CASSKAPQRRSNTGELFF | TGTGCCAGCAGCAAAGCCCCCCAGAGACGTTCGAACACCGGGGAGCTGTTTTTT